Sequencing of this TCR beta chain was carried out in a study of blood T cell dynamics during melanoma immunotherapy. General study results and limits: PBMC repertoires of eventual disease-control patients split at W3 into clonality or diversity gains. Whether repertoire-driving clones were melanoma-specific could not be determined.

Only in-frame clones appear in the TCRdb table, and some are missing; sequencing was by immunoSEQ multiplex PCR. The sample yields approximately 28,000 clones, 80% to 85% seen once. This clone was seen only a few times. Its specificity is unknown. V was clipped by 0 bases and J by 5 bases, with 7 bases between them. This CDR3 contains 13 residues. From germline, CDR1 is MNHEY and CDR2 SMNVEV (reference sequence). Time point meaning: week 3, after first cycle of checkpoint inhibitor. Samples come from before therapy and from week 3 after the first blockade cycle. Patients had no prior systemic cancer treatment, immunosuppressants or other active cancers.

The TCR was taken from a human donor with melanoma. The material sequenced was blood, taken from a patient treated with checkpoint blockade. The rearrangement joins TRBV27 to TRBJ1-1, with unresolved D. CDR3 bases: TGTGCCAGCAGTTTATCCGGGATTACTGAAGCTTTCTTT. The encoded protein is CASSLSGITEAFF.